Listed below are T cell receptor beta chains from one sample, sequenced in a study of T cells after posttransplantation cyclophosphamide. Generated by immunoSEQ multiplex PCR, the TCRdb table keeps only in-frame clones and is missing some. The top ten clones hold approximately 8% of a sample with about 24,000 clones, 89% of them seen once. Sample: PBMCs, taken after an allogeneic stem cell transplant with a calcineurin inhibitor and methotrexate. The receptors shown here come from a female patient aged 45-65 years who received an allogeneic stem cell transplant from an unrelated donor, was CMV-positive, and had chronic GVHD only. Some T cells may be graft donor cells. Each CDR3 is given with its conserved first and last residue. The D gene is left open where the match is weak. A row's size may be missing; if present it is once, few, many or a size class.

>TRBV18|.|TRBJ2-2|.
CASSRFPTTWNTGELFF
TGTGCCAGCTCACGGTTTCCTACCACGTGGAACACCGGGGAGCTGTTTTTT
>TRBV7-7|TRBD2|TRBJ2-1|once
CASSRGLAGYNEQFF
TGTGCTAGCAGCCGGGGACTAGCGGGCTACAATGAGCAGTTCTTC
>TRBV5-4|.|TRBJ1-1|.
CASSLGGVANTEAFF
TGTGCCAGCTCGCTCGGGGGGGTCGCCAACACTGAAGCTTTCTTT
>TRBV9|TRBD2|TRBJ2-3|.
CASSSRLAGFLSTDTQYF
TGTGCCAGCAGCTCGCGACTAGCGGGGTTTCTTAGCACAGATACGCAGTATTTT
>TRBV11-2|TRBD1|TRBJ1-4|.
CASRSFGTGGGKLFF
TGTGCCAGCAGGTCCTTCGGGACAGGGGGGGGAAAACTGTTTTTT
>TRBV27|TRBD1|TRBJ2-7|.
CASSLQGSEQYF
TGTGCCAGCAGTCTACAGGGGTCCGAGCAGTACTTC
>TRBV28|.|TRBJ1-2|once
CASVPPGGAIYGYTF
TGTGCCAGCGTCCCTCCGGGGGGGGCGATATATGGCTACACCTTC
>TRBV6-1|.|TRBJ2-7|.
CASSENPFTLDYEQYF
TGTGCCAGCAGTGAAAACCCCTTTACATTGGACTACGAGCAGTACTTC
>TRBV6-5|TRBD1|TRBJ2-7|.
CASTDNRGPSYEQYF
TGTGCCAGCACCGATAACAGGGGACCCTCCTACGAGCAGTACTTC
>TRBV29-1|.|TRBJ1-4|.
CSVEDQGPTNEKLFF
TGCAGCGTTGAAGACCAGGGCCCTACTAATGAAAAACTGTTTTTT
>TRBV5-1|TRBD2|TRBJ2-3|.
CASSVGTSGRFTDTQYF
TGCGCCAGCAGCGTCGGGACTAGCGGGAGATTCACAGATACGCAGTATTTT
>TRBV2|.|TRBJ2-5|.
CASSAVSGIQETQYF
TGTGCCAGCAGTGCAGTTTCAGGGATCCAAGAGACCCAGTACTTC
>TRBV28|TRBD1|TRBJ1-5|.
CAGLTGQGYEQPQHF
TGTGCCGGCTTAACGGGACAGGGCTATGAGCAGCCCCAGCATTTT
>TRBV28|TRBD1|TRBJ2-7|.
CASSLTGAGRDEQYF
TGTGCCAGCAGTTTGACAGGGGCAGGGCGCGACGAGCAGTACTTC
>TRBV7-9|.|TRBJ2-7|.
CASSLVIAPYEQYF
TGTGCCAGCAGCTTAGTTATCGCGCCATACGAGCAGTACTTC
>TRBV5-5|.|TRBJ2-7|.
CASSLRDEGIYEQYF
TGTGCCAGCAGCTTGCGAGACGAGGGAATCTACGAGCAGTACTTC
>TRBV30|.|TRBJ1-5|.
CAWLPPNQPQHF
TGTGCCTGGCTACCCCCCAATCAGCCCCAGCATTTT
>TRBV7-3|.|TRBJ2-1|.
CASSANRVGNEQFF
TGTGCCAGCAGCGCCAACAGGGTAGGGAATGAGCAGTTCTTC
>TRBV28|TRBD1|TRBJ2-1|.
CATRDRALNEQFF
TGTGCCACCCGGGACAGGGCTCTCAATGAGCAGTTCTTC
>TRBV4-2|TRBD1|TRBJ2-7|.
CASSHGTGLLSSYEQYF
TGTGCCAGCAGCCATGGGACAGGGCTCCTTTCGTCCTACGAGCAGTACTTC
>TRBV27|.|TRBJ1-2|.
CASSAKGHIYGYTF
TGTGCCAGCAGTGCAAAGGGACATATCTATGGCTACACCTTC
>TRBV7-3|.|TRBJ2-1|.
CASSLGAPNEQFF
TGTGCCAGCAGCTTGGGGGCGCCAAATGAGCAGTTCTTC
>TRBV4-1|TRBD2|TRBJ2-1|.
CASSQDPSGGRNEQFF
TGCGCCAGCAGCCAAGATCCATCGGGAGGGAGAAATGAGCAGTTCTTC
>TRBV10-3|TRBD1|TRBJ2-2|.
CASRRQGGTGELFF
TGTGCCAGCCGGCGACAGGGGGGTACCGGGGAGCTGTTTTTT
>TRBV6-1|TRBD1|TRBJ2-7|once
CASPGQGSYEQYF
TGTGCCAGCCCGGGACAGGGGTCCTACGAGCAGTACTTC
>TRBV6-5|.|TRBJ2-1|once
CASSSGYNEQFF
TGTGCCAGCAGTTCAGGCTACAATGAGCAGTTCTTC
>TRBV7-2|.|TRBJ2-7|once
CASRDIYYEQYF
TGTGCCAGCAGGGACATTTACTACGAGCAGTACTTC
>TRBV19|TRBD1|TRBJ1-1|.
CASSIDRGRGEAFF
TGTGCCAGTAGTATTGACAGGGGGAGAGGTGAAGCTTTCTTT
>TRBV7-3|TRBD2|TRBJ2-1|once
CASSLIRGSQNNEQFF
TGTGCCAGCAGCTTAATTCGCGGGAGCCAAAATAATGAGCAGTTCTTC